The 5 T cell receptor beta chains given below trace back to one sample, sequenced in a study of shared clonotypes between healthy human individuals. TCRdb's copy holds only in-frame clones and misses some; the assay was immunoSEQ multiplex PCR. The repertoire holds about 1.1 million clones, 60% to 80% seen once, with about 0.89% in the top ten. Sequenced sample: memory CD4+ T cells from PBMCs. The subset denotes: CD45RA-negative fraction. These receptors originate from a man between 18 and 29 years old in good health. Some clones in this sample may be carry-over from other donors' samples.

V usage is TRBV11-3 and J usage is TRBJ2-3, with D perhaps TRBD2 (5 bases). Trimming stripped 5 bases from V and 2 bases from J, with 8 bases between. Germline V lookup: CDR1 SGHNT, CDR2 YENEEA. This CDR3 is built from 13 residues. For the CDR3, the DNA is TGTGCCAGCAGCCCCCGGGACACAGATACGCAGTATTTT. Protein sequence: CASSPRDTDTQYF.

The chain uses TRBV11-2 and TRBJ2-5, with TRBD2 matching 14 bases. The junction had 10 bases not matched to a gene; V was cut back by 2 bases and J by 5 bases. Germline V gene sequence: CDR1 SGHAT, CDR2 FQNNGV. This CDR3 has 18 amino acids. This CDR3 reads CASSLIPGTSGRGETQYF. The CDR3 DNA reads TGTGCCAGCAGCTTAATTCCCGGGACTAGCGGGAGAGGTGAGACCCAGTACTTC.

The gene calls are TRBV2 and TRBJ2-7, with 7 bases aligning to TRBD2. Trimming removed 7 bases from V and 3 bases from J; junction bases left unmatched: 21. This CDR3 has 18 amino acids. Germline assignment: CDR1 SNHLY and CDR2 FYNNEI. The CDR3 reads CASTPGGRTRAGGYEQYF. Written as DNA, the CDR3 is TGTGCCAGCACCCCGGGGGGTCGGACAAGGGCGGGCGGCTACGAGCAGTACTTC.

Note on this clone: The sample contains more than one DNA sequence encoding this CDR3. This chain joins TRBV28 and TRBJ1-2; a weak D match, TRBD1 (5 bases). The CDR3 extends over 14 amino acids. Germline V CDR1 and CDR2: MDHEN, SYDVKM. V lost 6 bases to trimming and J lost 7 bases, with 18 bases between them. CDR3: CASSLSGGVGGYTF. The CDR3 bases are TGTGCCAGCAGCCTCTCGGGAGGGGTTGGTGGCTACACCTTC.

CDR3 in amino acids: CASSLGGSNGNTIYF. The CDR3 DNA follows: TGCGCCAGCAGCTTGGGAGGGTCTAATGGAAACACCATATATTTT. The rearrangement uses TRBV5-1 and TRBJ1-3, with D unresolved. The CDR3 has 15 residues. Trimming took off 0 bases at V and 3 bases at J, with 10 bases between the two ends. Germline values: CDR1 SGHRS, CDR2 YFSETQ.